This T cell receptor beta chain is drawn from a study of STAT5B mutations in CD4+ large granular lymphocyte leukemia. Generated by immunoSEQ multiplex PCR, the TCRdb table keeps only in-frame clones and is missing some. Here the sample spans tens of thousands of clones, 65% to 85% being singletons. The CDR3 has 14 amino acids. On this clone itself: Antigen specificity is unknown.

Whole-study findings and limits: TRBV06-family usage was enriched in top patient clones (8/27) versus controls (2/35). Data were not HLA-matched across samples. Patient CD4-sorted repertoires looked more clonal than healthy CD4+ repertoires, even without putative leukemic clones.

Controls came from buffy coats of healthy blood donors. This sequence joins TRBV1 and TRBJ2-7; TRBD1 is taken as the D call from the table, unchecked against the DNA. TRBV1 is listed as a pseudogene. The TCR originated in a human donor in good health. The sequenced sample was CD4+ T cells from blood buffy coats. The CDR3 sequence is CTSSQDQGLGEQYF. The CDR3 nucleotides are TGCACCAGCAGCCAAGATCAGGGGTTGGGCGAGCAGTACTTC.